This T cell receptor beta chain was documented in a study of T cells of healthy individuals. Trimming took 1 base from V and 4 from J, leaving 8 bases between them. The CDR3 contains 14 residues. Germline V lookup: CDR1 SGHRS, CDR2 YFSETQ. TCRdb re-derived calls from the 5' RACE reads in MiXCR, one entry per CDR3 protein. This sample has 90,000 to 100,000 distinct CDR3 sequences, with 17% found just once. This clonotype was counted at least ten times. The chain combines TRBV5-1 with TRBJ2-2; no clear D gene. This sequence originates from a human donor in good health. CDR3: CASSLSAGTGELFF. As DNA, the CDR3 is TGCGCCAGCAGCTTGTCGGCAGGCACCGGGGAGCTGTTTTTT.